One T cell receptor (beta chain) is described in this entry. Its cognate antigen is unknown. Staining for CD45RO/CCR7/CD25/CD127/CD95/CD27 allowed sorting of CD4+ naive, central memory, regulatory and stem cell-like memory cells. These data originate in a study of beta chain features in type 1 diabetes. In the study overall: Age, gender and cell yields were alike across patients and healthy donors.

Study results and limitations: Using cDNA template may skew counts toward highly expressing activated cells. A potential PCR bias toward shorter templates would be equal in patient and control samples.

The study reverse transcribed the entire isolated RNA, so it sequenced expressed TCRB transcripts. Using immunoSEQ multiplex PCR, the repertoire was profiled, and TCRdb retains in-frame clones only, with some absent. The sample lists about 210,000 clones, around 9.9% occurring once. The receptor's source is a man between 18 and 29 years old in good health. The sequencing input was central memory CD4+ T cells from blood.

The CDR3 reads CVLTSGSTDTQYF. The CDR3 DNA reads TGTGTCCTGACTAGCGGGAGCACAGATACGCAGTATTTT. The chain uses TRBV6-1 and TRBJ2-3; TRBD2 matches 10 bases. This CDR3 is 13 amino acids long. Per the germline V gene, CDR1 is MNHNS and CDR2 is SASEGT.